These 25 T cell receptor beta chains were all obtained from the same sample, sequenced in a study of T cell responses to AZD1222 COVID-19 vaccine. Method: immunoSEQ multiplex PCR; TCRdb's copy keeps in-frame clones and lacks some. The data contain roughly 100,000 clones, about 88% of them seen just once; the ten biggest clones take up 44%. Sample: peripheral blood, taken 28 days after the second AZD1222 dose. The receptors here all came from an adult who received the AZD1222 COVID-19 vaccine.

DNA of the CDR3: TGTGCCAGCAGTTTGGAGGGAGGTTTCTCCGAGCAGTACTTC. This codes for CASSLEGGFSEQYF. The genes are TRBV28 and TRBJ2-7, with a tentative D call TRBD2 (6 bases). Trimming cost V 3 bases and J 6 bases, with 15 bases left between them. The CDR3 loop spans 14 amino acids. Per germline, CDR1 MDHEN and CDR2 SYDVKM.

The J gene is TRBJ2-2, the V gene TRBV14; perhaps TRBD2 as D (5 bases). Trimming took 4 bases from V and 4 from J, leaving 13 bases between them. Germline V gene data show CDR1 as SGHDN and CDR2 as FVKESK. This CDR3 has 15 residues. The CDR3 sequence: CASSLQPRGTGELFF. The CDR3 DNA follows: TGTGCCAGCAGCCTTCAACCCCGGGGCACCGGGGAGCTGTTTTTT.

V is TRBV5-5 and J is TRBJ2-7; unclear D gene. The V end was cut by 0 bases, the J end by 5 bases, with 9 bases between. The CDR3 extends over 13 amino acids. Germline CDR1 SGHKS, CDR2 YYEKEE (reference sequence). CDR3 protein: CASSLGHENEQYF. As DNA, the CDR3 is TGTGCCAGCAGCTTGGGACACGAGAACGAGCAGTACTTC.

The rearrangement links TRBV27 to TRBJ1-6; D is unclear. Germline CDR1 and CDR2: MNHEY and SMNVEV (reference sequence). The CDR3 spans 14 residues. V was cut by 2 bases and J by 7 bases, with 9 bases left in between. The CDR3 DNA follows: TGTGCCAGCAGTTTAGGTCCGATCAATTCACCCCTCCACTTT. As protein: CASSLGPINSPLHF.

The rearrangement joins TRBV28 to TRBJ1-1; no firm D call. Germline lookup yields CDR1 MDHEN and CDR2 SYDVKM. The CDR3 length is 15 residues. Trimming stripped 2 bases from V and 1 base from J, with 11 bases between. The CDR3 DNA reads as TGTGCCAGCAGTTTAATGGGCAGCGCGAACACTGAAGCTTTCTTT. As protein: CASSLMGSANTEAFF.

The chain is built from TRBV11-2 and TRBJ2-1, with D perhaps TRBD2 (6 bases). Deletions cut 0 bases from V and 7 bases from J, with 10 bases between. CDR1 and CDR2 (germline): SGHAT, FQNNGV. The CDR3 runs to 14 residues. DNA for the CDR3: TGTGCCAGCAGCTTAGATCACGGGAGTAATGAGCAGTTCTTC. This translates into CASSLDHGSNEQFF. Full variable domain (remainder filled in from reference TRBV11-2 and TRBJ2-1): EAGVAQSPRYKIIEKRQSVAFWCNPISGHATLYWYQQILGQGPKLLIQFQNNGVVDDSQLPKDRFSAERLKGVDSTLKIQPAKLEDSAVYLCASSLDHGSNEQFFGPGTRLTVL.

The genes are TRBV12-3 or TRBV12-4 and TRBJ2-1; D remains unclear. The CDR3 is 13 residues long. Trimming pared 8 bases from V and 5 bases from J, leaving 13 bases between. The CDR3 bases are TGTGCCAGCCATGGACGGGTTGACAATGAGCAGTTCTTC. This encodes CASHGRVDNEQFF.

This clone came up a few times. CDR3 sequence: CASSLVPPPGVVEQFF. Written as DNA, the CDR3 is TGTGCCAGCAGCTTAGTTCCCCCCCCAGGAGTGGTTGAGCAGTTCTTC. This rearrangement joins TRBV7-9 to TRBJ2-1; D gene uncertain. Germline loops: CDR1 SEHNR, CDR2 FQNEAQ (reference sequence). V lost 1 base, J lost 9 bases, and 19 bases lay in between. This CDR3 has 16 residues.

This clone was seen more than once but under ten times. The chain has TRBV6-2 or TRBV6-3 and TRBJ2-3, with TRBD1 matching 7 bases. V lost 6 bases to trimming and J lost 4 bases; unmatched junction nucleotides: 7. Germline V gene lookup returns CDR1 MNHEY and CDR2 SVGEGT. There are 14 residues in the CDR3. The CDR3 reads CASSPGGEADTQYF. CDR3 nucleotide sequence: TGTGCCAGCAGCCCAGGGGGTGAGGCAGATACGCAGTATTTT.

For the CDR3, the DNA is TGTGCCAGCAGCAAGGGCGAGCCAAACGAGCAGTACTTC. Translation: CASSKGEPNEQYF. J is TRBJ2-7 and V is TRBV21-1; TRBD1 was called by the table and not checked on the DNA. TRBV21-1 is an annotated pseudogene. The CDR3 is 13 residues long.

This clone appeared once. The chain employs TRBV19 and TRBJ2-7; TRBD1 aligns across 7 bases. Trimming at V came to 6 bases and at J to 3 bases, leaving 5 bases not matched to a gene. Germline CDR1 is LNHDA and CDR2 is SQIVND (reference sequence). CDR3 size: 13 residues. CDR3 region: CASRMTGYYEQYF. CDR3 sequence (DNA): TGTGCCAGTAGGATGACAGGGTACTACGAGCAGTACTTC.

CDR3 loop: CASSSVKGTFTDTQYF. CDR3 nucleotides: TGTGCCAGCAGTTCAGTTAAAGGGACTTTCACAGATACGCAGTATTTT. J is TRBJ2-3 and V is TRBV11-1, with a possible D match to TRBD2 (6 bases). Germline V gives CDR1 SGHAT, CDR2 FQDESV (reference sequence). The CDR3 has 16 amino acids. V was shortened by 6 bases and J by 2 bases, with 18 bases between the two germline ends.

The genes are TRBV12-3 or TRBV12-4 and TRBJ2-5; TRBD2 might be the D (6 bases). The germline V and J ends were trimmed by 3 bases and 4 bases, with 9 bases remaining between them. CDR3 length: 13 residues. CDR3 in amino acids: CASSFGGAETQYF. CDR3 in DNA: TGTGCCAGCAGTTTCGGAGGGGCAGAGACCCAGTACTTC.

CDR3 sequence (DNA): TGTGCCAGCAGTTCCGGGGGCGCAAACACCGGGGAGCTGTTTTTT. Protein product: CASSSGGANTGELFF. The chain links TRBV28 to TRBJ2-2, with D perhaps matching TRBD1 or TRBD2 (6 bases each). The V and J ends lost 4 bases and 2 bases respectively, with 11 bases between them. CDR1 is MDHEN and CDR2 is SYDVKM in the germline V gene. The CDR3 is made up of 15 amino acids.

This clone was counted a few times. The rearrangement links TRBV7-2 to TRBJ2-1, with TRBD2 as a possible D gene (5 bases). The CDR3 is 16 amino acids. V lost 4 bases and J 2 bases, leaving 15 bases between the germline ends. Germline V CDR1 and CDR2: SGHTA, FQGNSA. This CDR3 reads CASSSTGGPAYNEQFF. CDR3 in DNA: TGTGCCAGCAGCTCCACGGGCGGGCCAGCCTACAATGAGCAGTTCTTC. The complete variable domain, with remaining parts taken from reference TRBV7-2 and TRBJ2-1, reads GAGVSQSPSNKVTEKGKDVELRCDPISGHTALYWYRQSLGQGLEFLIYFQGNSAPDKSGLPSDRFSAERTGGSVSTLTIQRTQQEDSAVYLCASSSTGGPAYNEQFFGPGTRLTVL.

J is TRBJ2-3 and V is TRBV4-2, with 10 bases matching TRBD1. This CDR3 has 17 residues. V was pared by 2 bases and J by 6 bases, with 11 bases of the junction left unmatched. Germline CDR1 reads LGHNA; CDR2 reads YNFKEQ. The CDR3 coding sequence is TGTGCCAGCAGCCAACGAGGACAGGGGGTATTTGCGGATACGCAGTATTTT. Its translation is CASSQRGQGVFADTQYF.

This clone was seen a few times. The V gene is TRBV19, the J gene TRBJ2-3, with D perhaps being TRBD1 or TRBD2 (5 bases each). The V end lost 6 bases, the J end lost 2 bases, and 15 bases lay between the germline ends. Germline loops: CDR1 LNHDA, CDR2 SQIVND (reference sequence). The CDR3 length is 15 residues. As DNA, the CDR3 is TGTGCCAGTAGGGGGGACGGCCTCTACACAGATACGCAGTATTTT. Protein: CASRGDGLYTDTQYF.

This chain links TRBV7-2 with TRBJ2-6; D tentatively reads TRBD1 or TRBD2 (6 bases each). Between the trimmed V and J ends, which lost 5 bases and 3 bases, there was a span of 8 bases. CDR1 is SGHTA and CDR2 is FQGNSA in the germline V gene. The CDR3 is 14 amino acids. CDR3 residues: CASSGGHGANVLTF. In DNA form, the CDR3 reads TGTGCCAGCAGCGGGGGGCATGGGGCCAACGTCCTGACTTTC.

This sequence joins TRBV18 and TRBJ1-1, with D unresolved. The CDR3 sequence is 13 residues long. Germline CDR1 and CDR2: KGHSH and LQKENI. Trimming removed 4 bases at V and 0 bases at J, with 6 bases between. DNA for the CDR3: TGTGCCAGCTCACTGGCGTTGAACACTGAAGCTTTCTTT. Its translation is CASSLALNTEAFF.

CDR3 nucleotide sequence: TGCGCCAGCAGCGGACCGGGGGGTGAAAAACTGTTTTTT. Its translation: CASSGPGGEKLFF. This chain connects TRBV5-1 to TRBJ1-4, with D perhaps matching TRBD1 (5 bases). The germline CDR1 and CDR2 sequences are SGHRS and YFSETQ. V gave up 4 bases and J gave up 7 bases, with 11 bases separating them. The CDR3 contains 13 residues.

This chain joins TRBV18 and TRBJ2-3; D ambiguous. The CDR3 consists of 14 residues. V lost 2 bases and J 2 bases, leaving 8 bases between the germline ends. Germline V CDR1 and CDR2: KGHSH, LQKENI. CDR3 protein: CASSPWSDTDTQYF. The CDR3 nucleotides are TGTGCCAGCTCACCATGGTCAGACACAGATACGCAGTATTTT.

V usage is TRBV18 and J usage is TRBJ1-2, with D possibly TRBD1 on 6 matching bases. The CDR3 is 15 residues long. Looked up from germline, CDR1 is KGHSH and CDR2 is LQKENI. V lost 3 bases, J lost 3 bases, and 14 bases lay in between. This CDR3 is CASSPAEGGHYGYTF. The CDR3 region has the DNA TGTGCCAGCTCACCGGCCGAGGGGGGTCACTATGGCTACACCTTC.

This clone came up a few times. The chain links TRBV28 to TRBJ1-5; D is unresolved. V was pared by 6 bases and J by 3 bases, with 12 bases between. The CDR3 runs 14 residues. Germline V gene lookup returns CDR1 MDHEN and CDR2 SYDVKM. CDR3 loop: CASSLPDYNQPQHF. The CDR3, as DNA: TGTGCCAGCAGCCTGCCAGACTACAATCAGCCCCAGCATTTT.

The rearrangement joins TRBV27 to TRBJ1-2; D ambiguous. CDR1 is MNHEY and CDR2 is SMNVEV in the germline V gene (reference sequence). This CDR3 comprises 13 residues. V was shortened by 8 bases and J by 8 bases, with 18 bases between the two germline ends. CDR3 coding DNA: TGTGCCAGCCGTCCGGGAGGGAAGGGCGGCTACACCTTC. This codes for CASRPGGKGGYTF.

The V and J genes are TRBV6-2 or TRBV6-3 and TRBJ2-1; D is possibly TRBD1 (6 bases). The CDR3 has 14 residues. Germline-derived CDR1 and CDR2 are MNHEY and SVGEGT. V gave up 2 bases and J gave up 9 bases, with 14 bases separating them. The CDR3 loop reads CASSYGTPRSEQFF. The CDR3 region has the DNA TGTGCCAGCAGTTACGGGACACCCAGGAGTGAGCAGTTCTTC.